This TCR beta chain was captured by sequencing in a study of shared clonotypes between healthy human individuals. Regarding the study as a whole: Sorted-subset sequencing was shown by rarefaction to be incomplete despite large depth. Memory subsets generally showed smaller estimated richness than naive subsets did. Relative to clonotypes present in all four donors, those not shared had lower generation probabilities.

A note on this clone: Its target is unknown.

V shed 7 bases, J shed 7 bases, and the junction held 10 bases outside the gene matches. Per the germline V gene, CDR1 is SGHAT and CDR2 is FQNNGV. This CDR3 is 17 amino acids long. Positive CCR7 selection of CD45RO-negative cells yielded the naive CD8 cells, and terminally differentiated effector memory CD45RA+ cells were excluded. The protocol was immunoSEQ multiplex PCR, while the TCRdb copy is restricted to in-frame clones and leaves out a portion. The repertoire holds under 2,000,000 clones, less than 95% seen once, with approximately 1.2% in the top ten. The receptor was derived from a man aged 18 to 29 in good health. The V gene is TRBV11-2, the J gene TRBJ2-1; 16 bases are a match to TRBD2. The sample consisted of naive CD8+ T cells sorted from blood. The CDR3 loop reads CASTGLAGGPPGNEQFF. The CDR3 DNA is TGTGCCAGCACGGGACTAGCGGGAGGGCCGCCTGGGAATGAGCAGTTCTTC.